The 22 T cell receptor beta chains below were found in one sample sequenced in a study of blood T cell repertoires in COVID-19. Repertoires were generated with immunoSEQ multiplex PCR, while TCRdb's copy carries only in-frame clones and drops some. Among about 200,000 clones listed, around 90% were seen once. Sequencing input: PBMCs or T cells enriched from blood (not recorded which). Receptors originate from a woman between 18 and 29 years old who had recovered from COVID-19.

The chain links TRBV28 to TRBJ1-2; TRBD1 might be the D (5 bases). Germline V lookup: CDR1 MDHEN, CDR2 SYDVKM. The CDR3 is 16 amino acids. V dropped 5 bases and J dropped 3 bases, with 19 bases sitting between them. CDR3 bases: TGTGCCAGCAGTCCCCCTGGGGGGGATTGGGACTATGGCTACACCTTC. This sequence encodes CASSPPGGDWDYGYTF.

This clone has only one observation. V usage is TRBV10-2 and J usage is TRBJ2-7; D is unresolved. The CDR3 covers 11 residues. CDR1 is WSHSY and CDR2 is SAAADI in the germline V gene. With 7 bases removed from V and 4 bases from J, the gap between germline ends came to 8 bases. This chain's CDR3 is CASTNGYEQYF. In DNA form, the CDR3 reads TGCGCCAGCACTAACGGGTACGAGCAGTACTTC.

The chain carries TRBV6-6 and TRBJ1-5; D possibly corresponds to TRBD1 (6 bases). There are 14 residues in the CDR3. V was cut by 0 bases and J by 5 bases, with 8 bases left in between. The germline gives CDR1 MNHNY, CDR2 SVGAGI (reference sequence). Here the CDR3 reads CASSYSNRDQPQHF. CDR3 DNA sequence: TGTGCCAGCAGTTACTCGAACAGGGATCAGCCCCAGCATTTT.

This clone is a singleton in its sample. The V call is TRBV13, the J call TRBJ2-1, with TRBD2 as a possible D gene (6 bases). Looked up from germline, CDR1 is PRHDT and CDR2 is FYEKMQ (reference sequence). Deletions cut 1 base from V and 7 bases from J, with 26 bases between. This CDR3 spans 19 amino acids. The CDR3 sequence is CASSLALGVVGDGGNEQFF. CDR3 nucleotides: TGTGCCAGCAGCTTAGCCCTCGGGGTCGTGGGCGATGGGGGGAATGAGCAGTTCTTC. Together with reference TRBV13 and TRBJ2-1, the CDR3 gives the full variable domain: AAGVIQSPRHLIKEKRETATLKCYPIPRHDTVYWYQQGPGQDPQFLISFYEKMQSDKGSIPDRFSAQQFSDYHSELNMSSLELGDSALYFCASSLALGVVGDGGNEQFFGPGTRLTVL.

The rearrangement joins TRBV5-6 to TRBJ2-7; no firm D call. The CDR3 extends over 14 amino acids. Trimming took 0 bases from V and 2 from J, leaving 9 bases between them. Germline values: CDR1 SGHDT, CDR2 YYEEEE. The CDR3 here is CASSLASLTYEQYF. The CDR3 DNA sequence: TGTGCCAGCAGCTTGGCCAGTTTGACCTACGAGCAGTACTTC. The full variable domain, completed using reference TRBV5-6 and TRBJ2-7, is DAGVTQSPTHLIKTRGQQVTLRCSPKSGHDTVSWYQQALGQGPQFIFQYYEEEERQRGNFPDRFSGHQFPNYSSELNVNALLLGDSALYLCASSLASLTYEQYFGPGTRLTVT.

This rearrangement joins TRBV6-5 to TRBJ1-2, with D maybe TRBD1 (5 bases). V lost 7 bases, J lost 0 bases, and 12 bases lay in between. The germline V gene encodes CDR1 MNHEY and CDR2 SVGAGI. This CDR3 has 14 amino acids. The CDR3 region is CASTRTHTNYGYTF. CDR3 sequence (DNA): TGTGCCAGCACCCGGACACACACTAACTATGGCTACACCTTC.

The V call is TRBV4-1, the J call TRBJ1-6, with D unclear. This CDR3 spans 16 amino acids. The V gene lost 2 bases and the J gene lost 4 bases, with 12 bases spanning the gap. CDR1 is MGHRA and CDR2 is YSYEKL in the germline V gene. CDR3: CASSQNPDGYNSPLHF. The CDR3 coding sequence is TGCGCCAGCAGCCAAAACCCCGACGGGTATAATTCACCCCTCCACTTT.

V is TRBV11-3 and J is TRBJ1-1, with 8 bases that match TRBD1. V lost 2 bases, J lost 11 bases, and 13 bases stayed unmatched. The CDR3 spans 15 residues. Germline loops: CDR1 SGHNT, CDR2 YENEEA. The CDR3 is CASSLRQGWAMWAFF. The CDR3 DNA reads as TGTGCCAGCAGCTTAAGACAGGGGTGGGCGATGTGGGCTTTCTTT.

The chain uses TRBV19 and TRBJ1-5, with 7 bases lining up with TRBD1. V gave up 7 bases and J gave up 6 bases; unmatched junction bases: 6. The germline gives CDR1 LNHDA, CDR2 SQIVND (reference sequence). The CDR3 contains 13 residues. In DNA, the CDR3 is TGTGCCAGTACCATGAACAGGGGTCAGCCCCAGCATTTT. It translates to CASTMNRGQPQHF.

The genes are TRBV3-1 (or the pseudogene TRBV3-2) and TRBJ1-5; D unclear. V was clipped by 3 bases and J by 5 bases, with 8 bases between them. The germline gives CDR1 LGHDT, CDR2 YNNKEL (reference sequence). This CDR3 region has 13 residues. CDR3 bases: TGTGCCAGCAGCCATAGCGGGTATCAGCCCCAGCATTTT. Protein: CASSHSGYQPQHF.

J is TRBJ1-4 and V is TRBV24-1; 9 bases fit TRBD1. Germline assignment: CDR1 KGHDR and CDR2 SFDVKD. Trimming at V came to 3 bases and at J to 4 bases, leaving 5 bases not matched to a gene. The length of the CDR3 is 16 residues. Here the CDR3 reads CATSDAGTGHNEKLFF. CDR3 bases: TGTGCCACCAGTGATGCCGGGACAGGGCATAATGAAAAACTGTTTTTT.

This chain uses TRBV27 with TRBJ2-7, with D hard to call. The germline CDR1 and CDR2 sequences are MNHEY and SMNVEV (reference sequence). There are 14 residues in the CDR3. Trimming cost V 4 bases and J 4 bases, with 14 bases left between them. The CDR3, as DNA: TGTGCCAGCAGTTCTCAGGTTCAAAGGTACGAGCAGTACTTC. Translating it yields CASSSQVQRYEQYF.

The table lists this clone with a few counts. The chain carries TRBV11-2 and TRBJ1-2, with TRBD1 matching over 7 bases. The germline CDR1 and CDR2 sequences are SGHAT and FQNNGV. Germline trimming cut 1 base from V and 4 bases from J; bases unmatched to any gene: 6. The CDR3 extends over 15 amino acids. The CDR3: CASSLVRDSSYGYTF. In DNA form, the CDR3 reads TGTGCCAGCAGCTTAGTTCGGGACAGCAGCTATGGCTACACCTTC.

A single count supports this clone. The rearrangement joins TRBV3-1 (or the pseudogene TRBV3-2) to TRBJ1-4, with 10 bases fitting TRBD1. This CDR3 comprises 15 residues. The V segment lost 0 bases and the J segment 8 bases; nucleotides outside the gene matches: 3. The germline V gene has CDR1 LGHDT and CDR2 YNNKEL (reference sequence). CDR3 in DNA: TGTGCCAGCAGCCAAGACGACAGGGGGCGGGAAAAACTGTTTTTT. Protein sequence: CASSQDDRGREKLFF.

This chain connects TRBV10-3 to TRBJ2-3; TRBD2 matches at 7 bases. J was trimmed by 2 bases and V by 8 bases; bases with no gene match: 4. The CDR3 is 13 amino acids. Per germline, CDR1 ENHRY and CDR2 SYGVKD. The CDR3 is CAIGGGPTDTQYF. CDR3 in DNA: TGTGCCATCGGGGGGGGACCCACAGATACGCAGTATTTT.

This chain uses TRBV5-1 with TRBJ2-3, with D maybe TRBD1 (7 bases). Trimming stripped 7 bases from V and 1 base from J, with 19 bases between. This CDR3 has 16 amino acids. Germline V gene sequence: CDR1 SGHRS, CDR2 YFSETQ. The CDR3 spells CASGPGGIFGTDTQYF. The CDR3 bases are TGCGCCAGCGGCCCAGGGGGGATCTTCGGCACAGATACGCAGTATTTT.

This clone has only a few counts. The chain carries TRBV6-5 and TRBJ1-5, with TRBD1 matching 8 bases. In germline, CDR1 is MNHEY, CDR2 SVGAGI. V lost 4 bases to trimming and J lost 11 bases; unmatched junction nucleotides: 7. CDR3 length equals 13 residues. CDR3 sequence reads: CASSFGQGVTQHF. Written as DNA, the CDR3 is TGTGCCAGCAGTTTTGGACAGGGAGTGACCCAGCATTTT.

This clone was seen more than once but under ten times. CDR3 bases: TGTGCCATCATCACAACCATCGGAAACACCATATATTTT. This codes for CAIITTIGNTIYF. V gene TRBV10-3 combines with J gene TRBJ1-3; D unclear. The germline V gene encodes CDR1 ENHRY and CDR2 SYGVKD. With 7 bases removed from V and 4 bases from J, the gap between germline ends came to 11 bases. The CDR3 sequence is 13 residues long.

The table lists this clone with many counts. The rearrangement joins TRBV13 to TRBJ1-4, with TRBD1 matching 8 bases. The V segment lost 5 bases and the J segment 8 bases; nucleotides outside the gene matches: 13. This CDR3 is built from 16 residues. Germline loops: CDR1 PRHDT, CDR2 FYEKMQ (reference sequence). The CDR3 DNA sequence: TGTGCCAGCAGCCAGTCCGGACAGGGAGTGAACGAAAAACTGTTTTTT. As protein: CASSQSGQGVNEKLFF.

The CDR3 bases are TGTGCCACGCCGGACAGAGGCAATCAGCCCCAGCATTTT. Translated, it gives CATPDRGNQPQHF. This chain links TRBV24-1 with TRBJ1-5, with D possibly matching TRBD1 (6 bases). Germline CDR1 KGHDR, CDR2 SFDVKD. Between the trimmed V and J ends, which lost 10 bases and 2 bases, there was a span of 11 bases. This CDR3 is built from 13 residues.

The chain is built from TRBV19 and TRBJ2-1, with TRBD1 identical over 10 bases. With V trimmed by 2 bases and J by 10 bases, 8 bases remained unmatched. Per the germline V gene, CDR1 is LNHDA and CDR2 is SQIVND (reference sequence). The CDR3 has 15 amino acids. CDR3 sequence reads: CASSISGQGGREQFF. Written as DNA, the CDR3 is TGTGCCAGTAGTATAAGCGGACAGGGGGGTAGGGAGCAGTTCTTC.

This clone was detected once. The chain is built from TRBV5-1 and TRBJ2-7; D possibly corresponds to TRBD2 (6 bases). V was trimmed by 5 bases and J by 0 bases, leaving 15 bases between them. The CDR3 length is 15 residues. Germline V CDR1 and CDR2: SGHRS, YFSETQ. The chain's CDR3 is CASRREDRSSYEQYF. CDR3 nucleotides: TGCGCCAGCAGGAGGGAGGATAGATCCTCCTACGAGCAGTACTTC.